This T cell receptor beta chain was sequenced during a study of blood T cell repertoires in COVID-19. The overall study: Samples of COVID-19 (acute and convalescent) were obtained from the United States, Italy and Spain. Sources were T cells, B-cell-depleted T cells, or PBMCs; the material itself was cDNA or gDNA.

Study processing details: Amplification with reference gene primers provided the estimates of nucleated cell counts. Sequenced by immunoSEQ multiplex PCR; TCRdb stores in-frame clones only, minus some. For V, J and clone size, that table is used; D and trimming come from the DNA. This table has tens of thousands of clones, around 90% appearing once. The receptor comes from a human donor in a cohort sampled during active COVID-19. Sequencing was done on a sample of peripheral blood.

The chain's CDR3 is CASRTGITDTQYF. The DNA of the CDR3 is TGTGCCAGTAGGACAGGGATTACAGATACGCAGTATTTT. This rearrangement joins TRBV19 to TRBJ2-3; 7 bases agree with TRBD1. This CDR3 is 13 amino acids long. Germline CDR1 reads LNHDA; CDR2 reads SQIVND (reference sequence). The J segment lost 3 bases and the V segment lost 6 bases, leaving 3 bases of the junction unmatched.